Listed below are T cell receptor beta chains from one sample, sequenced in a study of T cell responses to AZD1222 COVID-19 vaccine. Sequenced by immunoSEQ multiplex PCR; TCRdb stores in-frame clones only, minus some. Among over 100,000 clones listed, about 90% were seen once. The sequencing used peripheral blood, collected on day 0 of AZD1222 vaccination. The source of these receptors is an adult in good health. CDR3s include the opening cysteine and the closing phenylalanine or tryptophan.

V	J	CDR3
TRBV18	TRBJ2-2	CASSPTDRGRAGELFF
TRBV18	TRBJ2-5	CASSLGIVAGGKETQYF
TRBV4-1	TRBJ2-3	CASSQDPGEGDTQYF
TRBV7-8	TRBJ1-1	CASSLLGQGGSEAFF
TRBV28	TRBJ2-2	CASSSPGGRTGELFF
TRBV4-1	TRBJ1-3	CASSQDRVGNTIYF
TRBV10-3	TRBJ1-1	CAISDRPNTEAFF
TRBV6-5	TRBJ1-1	CASSYSSQGARTEAFF
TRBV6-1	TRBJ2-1	CASSEIGSGGPDEQFF
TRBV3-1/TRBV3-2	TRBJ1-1	CASSLRTRDTEAFF
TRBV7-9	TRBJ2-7	CASTPPLESSYEQYF
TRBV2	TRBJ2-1	CASSDSYNEQFF
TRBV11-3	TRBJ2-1	CASSLDQGGTSSYNEQFF
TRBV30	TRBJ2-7	CAWSKGPGYEQYF
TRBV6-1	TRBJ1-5	CASSGPGTLGGGNQPQHF
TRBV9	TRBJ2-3	CASSAGRGGDTQYF
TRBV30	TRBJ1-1	CAWSVRRLENTEAFF
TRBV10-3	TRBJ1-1	CAISTGQRNTEAFF
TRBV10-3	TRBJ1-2	CAISDYAGGAGYGYTF
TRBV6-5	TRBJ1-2	CASSPTANYGYTF
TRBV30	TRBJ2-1	CAHKASVGVGSYNEQFF
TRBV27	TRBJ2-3	CASSLQRGRWDTQYF